The 2 T cell receptor beta chains listed next were all sequenced from one sample in a study of blood T cell repertoires in COVID-19. The assay was immunoSEQ multiplex PCR, and TCRdb's table has in-frame clones only and misses some. Seen here are about 440,000 clones, 90% observed once, and the top ten hold about 0.6%. The sample comprised PBMCs or T cells enriched from blood (not recorded which). All receptors come from a man younger than 30 who had recovered from COVID-19.

The rearrangement uses TRBV6-1 and TRBJ1-5; D not certain. The CDR3 runs 16 residues. V lost 2 bases and J 2 bases, leaving 13 bases between the germline ends. In germline, CDR1 is MNHNS, CDR2 SASEGT. The CDR3 is CASSESEGYGNQPQHF. The CDR3 DNA is TGTGCCAGCAGTGAATCTGAGGGATATGGCAATCAGCCCCAGCATTTT.

The gene calls are TRBV10-1 and TRBJ1-1; tentative D call: TRBD1 (6 bases). Trimming removed 3 bases at V and 10 bases at J, with 15 bases between. The CDR3 loop spans 13 amino acids. CDR1 and CDR2 from the germline V gene are WNHNN and SYGVQD (reference sequence). The CDR3 loop is CASSERGGAAAFF. The CDR3 DNA follows: TGCGCCAGCAGTGAAAGGGGGGGGGCTGCAGCTTTCTTT.